A selection of T cell receptor beta chains follows, all from one sample in a study of CD8 T cells in ankylosing spondylitis. TCRdb re-analysed the 5' RACE reads in MiXCR, keeping a single row per CDR3 protein. There are just over 300,000 distinct CDR3 sequences in the sample; roughly 20% occur only once, and 3.5% to 4.5% lies in the top ten. The sample consisted of blood, either unsorted or a sorted T cell fraction (not recorded which). Receptors were obtained from a female donor with ankylosing spondylitis or in good health (not recorded which). Each CDR3 is given with its conserved first and last residue. D genes are given only for firm matches. Size is omitted from some rows. Given values are once, few, many or a class for expanded clones.

v_call	j_call	d_call	clone_size	cdr3_aa	cdr3_nt
TRBV10-1	TRBJ2-1	-	few	CASSVSPGRGRGEQFF	TGCGCCAGCAGTGTCAGCCCCGGTAGGGGCAGGGGTGAGCAGTTCTTC
TRBV7-8	TRBJ2-7	TRBD2	-	CASSPAGSRYEQYF	TGTGCCAGCAGCCCAGCGGGGAGTCGCTACGAGCAGTACTTC
TRBV28	TRBJ2-5	TRBD2	once	CASSSGPPAGGRKETQYF	TGTGCCAGCAGTTCCGGCCCCCCTGCCGGGGGGAGAAAAGAGACCCAGTACTTC
TRBV6-5	TRBJ1-2	-	few	CASTDRNHGYTF	TGTGCCAGCACCGACAGGAACCATGGCTACACCTTC
TRBV18	TRBJ2-1	-	once	CASSPLNRYNEQFF	TGTGCCAGCTCACCATTGAATAGGTACAATGAGCAGTTCTTC
TRBV4-3	TRBJ2-7	TRBD2	-	CASSQRAPASGGTYEQYF	TGCGCCAGCAGCCAGAGGGCCCCCGCTAGCGGGGGTACCTACGAGCAGTACTTC
TRBV5-1	TRBJ2-5	-	once	CASSLTSLQETQYF	TGCGCCAGCAGCTTGACTAGTCTACAAGAGACCCAGTACTTC
TRBV5-5	TRBJ2-3	-	-	CASSSRATTEGTQYF	TGTGCCAGCAGCTCTAGGGCCACAACGGAGGGTACGCAGTATTTT
TRBV29-1	TRBJ2-1	TRBD2	few	CSVDLFGGGTSYNEQFF	TGCAGCGTTGACTTGTTCGGGGGAGGGACCTCCTACAATGAGCAGTTCTTC
TRBV6-1	TRBJ2-1	TRBD2	many	CASTRLAGGNEQFF	TGTGCCAGCACCCGACTAGCGGGGGGGAATGAGCAGTTCTTC
TRBV12-3/TRBV12-4	TRBJ2-7	TRBD1	-	CASSRQGAYEHYF	TGTGCCAGCAGTCGGCAGGGGGCCTACGAGCATTACTTC
TRBV6-2/TRBV6-3	TRBJ1-5	-	-	CASRRQLNQPQHF	TGTGCCAGCAGACGACAGCTCAATCAGCCCCAGCATTTT
TRBV20-1	TRBJ2-1	-	-	CSARDKGYNEQFF	TGCAGTGCTAGAGATAAAGGCTACAATGAGCAGTTCTTC
TRBV5-1	TRBJ2-7	-	-	CASSFARGLTYEQYF	TGCGCCAGCAGCTTCGCCCGGGGGCTTACCTACGAGCAGTACTTC
TRBV29-1	TRBJ2-5	-	many	CSVGEQPGGETQYF	TGCAGCGTTGGAGAACAGCCCGGGGGAGAGACCCAGTACTTC
TRBV12-3/TRBV12-4	TRBJ1-2	TRBD1	-	CASKGQGTDGYTF	TGTGCCAGCAAGGGACAGGGAACCGATGGCTACACCTTC
TRBV29-1	TRBJ2-3	-	few	CSVARTEVTDTQYF	TGCAGCGTTGCCAGGACGGAAGTGACAGATACGCAGTATTTT
TRBV3-1	TRBJ2-7	TRBD2	-	CASSQDTGLASYEQYF	TGTGCCAGCAGCCAAGATACGGGACTAGCGTCCTACGAGCAGTACTTC
TRBV7-6	TRBJ2-2	TRBD2	few	CASSPRTSGRFTTGELFF	TGTGCCAGCAGCCCAAGGACTAGCGGGAGATTTACTACCGGGGAGCTGTTTTTT
TRBV20-1	TRBJ2-5	-	-	CSAEARGWQETQYF	TGCAGTGCCGAGGCACGCGGATGGCAAGAGACCCAGTACTTC
TRBV18	TRBJ2-1	-	-	CASSPLSPYNEQFF	TGTGCCAGCTCACCTCTGAGCCCATACAATGAGCAGTTCTTC
TRBV20-1	TRBJ1-2	-	-	CSARAGGIGGYTF	TGCAGTGCTAGAGCGGGGGGGATTGGTGGCTACACCTTC
TRBV20-1	TRBJ2-1	-	medium-sized	CSARRTLTVLKVNEQFF	TGCAGTGCTAGACGAACCCTGACAGTCCTAAAGGTGAATGAGCAGTTCTTC
TRBV5-1	TRBJ2-3	-	once	CASSLGQTHTDTQYF	TGCGCCAGCAGCTTGGGTCAGACACACACAGATACGCAGTATTTT
TRBV6-4	TRBJ2-2	-	few	CASSVEGMGTGELFF	TGTGCCAGCAGTGTGGAGGGTATGGGCACCGGGGAGCTGTTTTTT